The source of this T cell receptor beta chain is a study of shared clonotypes between healthy human individuals. Terminally differentiated effector memory CD45RA+ cells were excluded by CCR7 positive selection of CD45RO-negative cells. Trimming removed 1 base at V and 6 bases at J, with 9 bases between. This CDR3 region has 14 residues. Germline CDR1 reads SEHNR; CDR2 reads FQNEAQ (reference sequence). Profiled with immunoSEQ multiplex PCR; TCRdb holds only in-frame clones, not every one. The sample has about 2.1 million clones, about 92% seen once. The source is a man in his late teens or twenties in good health. Some clones in this sample may be carry-over from other donors' samples. This sequence joins TRBV7-9 and TRBJ2-2; weak D call: TRBD1 (5 bases). Input material: naive CD8+ T cells from PBMCs. The CDR3 protein is CASSLEWGPGELFF. The CDR3 nucleotides are TGTGCCAGCAGCTTAGAATGGGGCCCCGGGGAGCTGTTTTTT.